The 24 T cell receptor beta chains reported below all come from one sample, sequenced in a study. Tregs were sorted as CD4+CD25+CD127-/low cells. TCRdb reprocessed the 5' RACE reads via MiXCR and lists one record per CDR3 protein. The sample lists more than 9,500 distinct CDR3 sequences, just over 50% occurring once. The material sequenced was tumor-infiltrating Tregs sorted from the breast tumor. All receptors come from a female donor with breast cancer.

This clonotype was found a few times. The CDR3 here is CASSRGGGEQYF. The CDR3 DNA sequence: TGTGCCAGCAGCCGAGGCGGGGGCGAGCAGTACTTC. This chain uses TRBV7-8 with TRBJ2-7; TRBD2 agrees at 7 bases. This CDR3 comprises 12 residues. Trimming cost V 5 bases and J 6 bases; bases outside gene matches: 4. CDR1 SGHVS and CDR2 FQNEAQ come from the germline V gene.

This clonotype has only a few counts. A junction end diverges from the germline sequence, so it may reflect a read error. V and J are TRBV7-2 and TRBJ1-1; 7 positions match TRBD1. The CDR3 sequence is 15 residues long. The germline V gene encodes CDR1 SGHTA and CDR2 FQGNSA. The CDR3 coding sequence is TGTGCCAGCAGCTTAGTAGAGACAGGGAACTCTGAAGCTTTCTTT. Amino acid sequence: CASSLVETGNSEAFF.

This rearrangement joins TRBV29-1 to TRBJ2-5; the D is unclear. Trimming took off 4 bases at V and 0 bases at J, with 18 bases between the two ends. The CDR3 length is 16 residues. Per germline, CDR1 SQVTM and CDR2 ANQGSEA. The CDR3 sequence: CSVVPLAAMYQETQYF. In nucleotides, the CDR3 is TGCAGCGTTGTGCCCCTCGCGGCGATGTACCAAGAGACCCAGTACTTC.

The V and J genes are TRBV3-1 and TRBJ2-7; D is possibly TRBD1 (6 bases). Germline values: CDR1 LGHDT, CDR2 YNNKEL (reference sequence). Trimming removed 1 base from V and 0 bases from J, with 10 bases in between. This CDR3 contains 15 residues. This CDR3 is CASSQVARGSYEQYF. The CDR3 DNA reads TGTGCCAGCAGCCAAGTGGCCAGGGGCTCCTACGAGCAGTACTTC.

J is TRBJ2-1 and V is TRBV12-3 or TRBV12-4, with unresolved D. Between the trimmed V and J ends, which lost 3 bases and 2 bases, there was a span of 5 bases. The CDR3 is 13 amino acids. CDR3 protein: CASSFRTYNEQFF. In nucleotides, the CDR3 is TGTGCCAGCAGTTTCCGAACCTACAATGAGCAGTTCTTC.

A remark on this clonotype: The CDR3 does not close with the conserved phenylalanine or tryptophan, likely indicating a read error. V gene TRBV6-2 or TRBV6-3 combines with J gene TRBJ2-5, with D perhaps TRBD2 (6 bases). CDR3 size: 14 residues. The germline V gene has CDR1 MNHEY and CDR2 SVGEGT. Trimming left V 5 bases short and J 2 bases short, with 12 bases between. The CDR3 reads CASSGSGEQETQYC. Here the CDR3 DNA reads TGTGCCAGCAGTGGGTCGGGAGAACAAGAGACCCAGTACTGC.

By proportion, this clonotype is medium-sized (0.01 to 0.1%). V and J are TRBV7-8 and TRBJ2-1, with D unclear. The CDR3 has 16 residues. Germline values: CDR1 SGHVS, CDR2 FQNEAQ. Trimming pared 1 base from V and 7 bases from J, leaving 17 bases between. The CDR3 DNA follows: TGTGCCAGCAGCTTAGGTAGTATAGCTAGTACAAATGAGCAGTTCTTC. Its translation is CASSLGSIASTNEQFF.

CDR3 protein: CASSFRHSPGQAYEQYF. CDR3 nucleotides: TGTGCCAGCAGCTTCCGCCACTCTCCGGGACAGGCCTACGAGCAGTACTTC. The chain joins TRBV6-2 or TRBV6-3 to TRBJ2-7; 8 positions match TRBD1. J lost 2 bases, V lost 6 bases, and 15 bases had no gene match. This CDR3 has 17 amino acids. CDR1 is MNHEY, CDR2 SVGEGT, per germline.

The V gene is TRBV2, the J gene TRBJ2-7; D might be TRBD2 (5 bases). The length of the CDR3 is 11 residues. The germline V gene has CDR1 SNHLY and CDR2 FYNNEI. DNA of the CDR3: TGTGCCAGCAGCGAAGATCCTACTAGTGGAGTC. This codes for CASSEDPTSGV.

CDR3 residues: CASSFAGSSYEQYV. The CDR3 DNA reads as TGTGCCAGCAGCTTTGCGGGGTCCTCCTACGAGCAGTACGTC. The genes are TRBV7-8 and TRBJ2-7; tentatively, D is TRBD2 (6 bases). V was shortened by 3 bases and J by 0 bases, with 9 bases between the two germline ends. This CDR3 region has 14 residues. Germline CDR1 SGHVS, CDR2 FQNEAQ.

The chain employs TRBV5-1 and TRBJ2-1, with 12 nucleotides matching TRBD2. With 4 bases clipped from V and 6 bases from J, the junction kept 8 bases outside the gene matches. CDR3 size: 16 residues. Germline lookup yields CDR1 SGHRS and CDR2 YFSETQ. DNA for the CDR3: TGCGCCAGCAGCGTAACCGGGACTAGCGGGTTCAATGAGCAGTTCTTC. Translating it yields CASSVTGTSGFNEQFF.

A few counts support this clonotype. This chain connects TRBV20-1 to TRBJ2-1; TRBD2 matches at 7 bases. V lost 6 bases to trimming and J lost 6 bases; unmatched junction nucleotides: 14. CDR3 length: 15 amino acids. Germline V gene lookup returns CDR1 DFQATT and CDR2 SNEGSKA (reference sequence). CDR3 loop: CSAPGSSGDFNEQFF. The CDR3 nucleotides are TGCAGTGCCCCGGGTAGCAGCGGGGACTTCAATGAGCAGTTCTTC.

The chain employs TRBV30 and TRBJ1-1; the match to TRBD1 covers 8 bases. Germline loops: CDR1 GTSNPN, CDR2 SVGIG (reference sequence). The CDR3 is 14 residues long. V shed 4 bases, J shed 0 bases, and the junction held 4 bases outside the gene matches. The DNA of the CDR3 is TGTGCCTGGACCAAACAGGGGGTGAACACTGAAGCTTTCTTT. As protein: CAWTKQGVNTEAFF.

The chain recombines TRBV25-1 with TRBJ1-1; D not certain. Germline CDR1 MGHDK, CDR2 SYGVNS. CDR3 length: 12 amino acids. The V end lost 5 bases, the J end lost 5 bases, and 9 bases lay between the germline ends. The DNA for the CDR3 is TGTGCCAGCAGTACCACGAAAACTGAAGCTTTCTTT. Translation: CASSTTKTEAFF.

Of note for this clonotype: Relative to the germline gene, one junction end is altered; a read error may explain this. This chain connects TRBV5-1 to TRBJ2-5, with 8 bases matching TRBD2. Germline V gene sequence: CDR1 SGHRS, CDR2 YFSETQ. This CDR3 spans 15 amino acids. The CDR3 loop reads CVSSLRRGDGETQYF. In DNA form, the CDR3 reads TGCGTCAGCAGCTTGAGGCGGGGGGACGGGGAGACCCAGTACTTC. Drawing the rest from reference TRBV5-1 and TRBJ2-5, the complete variable domain is KAGVTQTPRYLIKTRGQQVTLSCSPISGHRSVSWYQQTPGQGLQFLFEYFSETQRNKGNFPGRFSGRQFSNSRSEMNVSTLELGDSALYLCVSSLRRGDGETQYFGPGTRLLVL.

This sequence joins TRBV4-3 and TRBJ2-3; 8 bases map to TRBD1. V lost 0 bases to trimming and J lost 4 bases; unmatched junction nucleotides: 6. CDR3 length: 16 amino acids. CDR1 is LGHNA, CDR2 YSLEER, per germline. The CDR3 here is CASSQDIGQGADTQYF. CDR3 DNA sequence: TGCGCCAGCAGCCAAGATATAGGACAGGGCGCAGATACGCAGTATTTT.

The chain joins TRBV20-1 to TRBJ1-4, with D hard to call. The CDR3 consists of 15 residues. V was shortened by 0 bases and J by 10 bases, with 18 bases between the two germline ends. CDR1 and CDR2 from the germline V gene are DFQATT and SNEGSKA (reference sequence). The CDR3 DNA is TGCAGTGCTAGAGATTGGAAGGCGTCGACGGTAAAACTGTTTTTT. It translates to CSARDWKASTVKLFF.

This clonotype appeared once. The chain couples TRBV12-3 or TRBV12-4 to TRBJ2-5, with 12 bases lining up with TRBD1. After removal of 5 bases from V and 5 bases from J, the junction contained 6 bases not matched to a gene. CDR3 length: 15 amino acids. The DNA of the CDR3 is TGTGCCAGCAGTCGGGACAGGGGGCGTTTGGAGACCCAGTACTTC. Translated: CASSRDRGRLETQYF.

This clonotype was counted a few times. One end of the junction does not line up with germline, which may come from a read error. This chain links TRBV29-1 with TRBJ1-3; D gene ambiguous. This CDR3 comprises 11 residues. The germline V gene encodes CDR1 SQVTM and CDR2 ANQGSEA. The CDR3 loop is CSVMTGNTIYF. The CDR3 region has the DNA TGCAGCGTCATGACCGGAAACACTATATATTTT.

The V call is TRBV6-2 or TRBV6-3, the J call TRBJ1-1; D is perhaps TRBD1 (5 bases). The CDR3 spans 12 residues. Trimming took 8 bases from V and 9 from J, leaving 16 bases between them. Per the germline V gene, CDR1 is MNHEY and CDR2 is SVGEGT. The CDR3: CASQERGRKAFF. The CDR3 bases are TGTGCCAGCCAGGAGAGGGGACGGAAAGCTTTCTTT.

The chain carries TRBV20-1 and TRBJ2-7; D tentatively fits TRBD1 or TRBD2 (5 bases each). This CDR3 comprises 12 residues. V was clipped by 6 bases and J by 0 bases, with 9 bases between them. The germline gives CDR1 DFQATT, CDR2 SNEGSKA (reference sequence). The CDR3 DNA reads TGCAGTGCGTGGGACGACTCCTACGAGCAGTACGTC. This gives the protein CSAWDDSYEQYV.

The rearrangement links TRBV12-3 or TRBV12-4 to TRBJ2-1; D possibly corresponds to TRBD2 (6 bases). Trimming took 4 bases from V and 7 from J, leaving 8 bases between them. CDR3 length: 12 amino acids. The CDR3 loop reads CASSSGGNEQFF. As DNA, the CDR3 is TGTGCCAGCAGTTCCGGGGGAAATGAGCAGTTCTTC.

This chain links TRBV6-5 with TRBJ1-2; 7 bases map to TRBD1. The germline gives CDR1 MNHEY, CDR2 SVGAGI. V gave up 7 bases and J gave up 6 bases; unmatched junction bases: 5. The length of the CDR3 is 12 residues. The CDR3 reads CASTRGGNGYTF. Here the CDR3 DNA reads TGTGCCAGCACCAGGGGGGGGAATGGCTACACCTTC.

This clonotype turned up a few times. The chain uses TRBV6-2 or TRBV6-3 and TRBJ2-3; maybe TRBD2 (5 bases). The CDR3 has 13 amino acids. Germline CDR1 and CDR2: MNHEY and SVGEGT. Trimming pared 8 bases from V and 9 bases from J, leaving 18 bases between. CDR3 protein: CASGRTPPSTQYF. The CDR3 region has the DNA TGTGCCAGCGGACGGACTCCCCCGTCGACGCAGTATTTT.